The clone carrying this TCR beta chain occurred many times. Its antigen is still unknown. TCRdb itself ran the multiplex PCR reads through MiXCR, one entry per CDR3 protein. The table shows about 200,000 distinct CDR3 sequences, with less than 35% occurring only once. The sample comes from a study of breast tumors, draining lymph nodes, adjacent tissues. Germline CDR1 ENHRY, CDR2 SYGVKD. CDR3 size: 10 residues. Trimming shortened V by 8 bases and J by 6 bases, and 4 bases separated the two germline ends. Samples came from axillary lymph nodes draining the breast cancer. The study's findings and limits: Luminal-like breast cancer showed significantly higher tumor–nontumor repertoire similarity than basal-like.

The sample comprised axillary lymph node tissue. J is TRBJ2-2 and V is TRBV10-3; D is unresolved. The sequence derives from a female donor with breast cancer. Some clones in this sample may be carry-over from other donors' samples. CDR3 nucleotides: TGTGCCATCGAGGCCGGGGAGCTGTTTTTT. Protein: CAIEAGELFF.